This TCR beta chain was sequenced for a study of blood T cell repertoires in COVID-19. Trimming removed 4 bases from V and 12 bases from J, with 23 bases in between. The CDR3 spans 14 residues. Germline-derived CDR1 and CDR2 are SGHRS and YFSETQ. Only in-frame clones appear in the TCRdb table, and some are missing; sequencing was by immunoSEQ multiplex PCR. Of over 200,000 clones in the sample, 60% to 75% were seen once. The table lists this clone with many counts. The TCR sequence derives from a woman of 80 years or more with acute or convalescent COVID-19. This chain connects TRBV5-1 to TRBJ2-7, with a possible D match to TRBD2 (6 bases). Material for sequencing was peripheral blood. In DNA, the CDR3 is TGCGCCAGCAGCCGGGGGACCGACGTCAGGATCTGGTACTTC. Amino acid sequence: CASSRGTDVRIWYF.